This T cell receptor (beta chain) was sequenced for a study of persistence of HIV-infected CD4 T cells. The overall study: Suppressive ART had lasted a median of approximately eight years.

Trimming removed 5 bases from V and 7 bases from J; junction bases left unmatched: 14. The CDR3 is 16 residues long. The germline CDR1 and CDR2 sequences are SGHAT and FQDESV (reference sequence). With respect to this clone: Its antigen is not identified.

Sequencing used immunoSEQ version 4 in survey mode. Assay used: immunoSEQ multiplex PCR; TCRdb lists only in-frame clones, some missing. Counted here are 10,000 or so clones, 82% occurring once; the ten biggest clones make up roughly 2%. An overlapping HIV-1 Gag peptide pool stimulated these cells at roughly 1 ug/peptide/mL. Sorting of responding CD4+ T cells relied on upregulated CD40 ligand together with CD69. The sample consisted of CD4+ T cells sorted from PBMCs after 18-hour stimulation, taken from a patient who received antiretroviral therapy. The source is an adult woman with HIV who was CMV-seropositive. The chain recombines TRBV11-1 with TRBJ2-7; 10 nucleotides agree with TRBD2. The CDR3 loop is CASSPSGLAAWREQYF. CDR3 DNA sequence: TGTGCCAGCAGCCCCTCCGGACTAGCGGCCTGGAGGGAGCAGTACTTC.